These T cell receptor beta chains were read from a single sample in a study of monozygotic twins with inflammatory bowel disease. TCRdb reprocessed the 5' RACE reads, keeping one entry per CDR3 protein, no DNA. The sample's table shows some 150,000 distinct CDR3 sequences. Sequences were obtained from blood. These receptors originate from a human donor with ulcerative colitis or Crohn's disease, or a healthy co-twin of an affected twin (not recorded which). Each CDR3 is given with its conserved first and last residue. Expanded clones get a size class; other rows say once, few or many, or leave the size out.

>TRBJ2-7|-|TRBV3-1|14
CASSPPRTSYEQYF
>TRBJ1-1|-|TRBV7-2|13
CASGLGINTEAFF
>TRBJ2-1|medium-sized|TRBV30|15
CAWSVLAGGYDEQFF
>TRBJ2-7|-|TRBV6-5|16
CASSYSGGRMFYEQYF
>TRBJ2-6|-|TRBV5-1|16
CASSLGANSGANVLTF
>TRBJ1-5|-|TRBV5-1|15
CASSLGQAPNQPQHF
>TRBJ2-1|-|TRBV3-1|14
CASSQDSSYNEQFF
>TRBJ2-3|-|TRBV15|19
CATSGLLSTNFHETDTQYF
>TRBJ2-7|-|TRBV4-2|15
CASSRGTGVSYEQYF
>TRBJ1-1|-|TRBV28|14
CASSNGGAWTEAFF
>TRBJ1-6|-|TRBV27|12
CASRPPNSPLHF
>TRBJ1-5|-|TRBV20-1|16
CRRQGTRSPLNQPQHF
>TRBJ2-7|-|TRBV7-9|14
CASSFGQGIYEQYF
>TRBJ2-7|-|TRBV27|13
CASSRTSGYEQYF
>TRBJ2-1|-|TRBV30|13
CACRQAQSGEQYF
>TRBJ2-1|-|TRBV6-5|14
CASSSTSGSNEQFF
>TRBJ1-3|-|TRBV10-3|15
CAIRPGPSSGNTIYF
>TRBJ1-6|medium-sized|TRBV9|16
CASSVLGQGRNSPLHF
>TRBJ2-7|-|TRBV12-3/TRBV12-4|15
CASTQQQGSFYEQYF
>TRBJ2-5|-|TRBV4-1|13
CASSFLWQETQYF
>TRBJ1-3|-|TRBV18|19
CASSPMAPFQVGSGNTIYF
>TRBJ1-6|-|TRBV20-1|13
CSVFRADNSPLHF
>TRBJ1-2|-|TRBV10-3|12
CAIGQTNYGYTF
>TRBJ2-7|-|TRBV5-1|16
CASSLLMGQGAREQYF
>TRBJ2-1|-|TRBV11-2|16
CASSLFWGSRDNEQFF
>TRBJ2-7|-|TRBV14|13
CASSQGISYEQYF
>TRBJ2-5|-|TRBV14|16
CASSKATSGRAETQYF
>TRBJ1-5|-|TRBV19|14
CASSTQNSNQPQHF
>TRBJ2-1|-|TRBV5-1|15
CASGGGGSIHNEQFF
>TRBJ1-6|-|TRBV3-1|20
CASSQVPGKDLSSYNSPLHF
>TRBJ1-5|-|TRBV19|17
CASSIHIGAGNNQPQHF
>TRBJ2-2|-|TRBV6-5|13
CASSSRGFGELFF
>TRBJ1-5|-|TRBV6-2/TRBV6-3|15
CASTRQGYMEQPQHF
>TRBJ1-5|-|TRBV5-5|15
CASSFLQGLAQPQHF
>TRBJ2-1|-|TRBV5-1|18
CASSPWTGGSSLYNEQFF
>TRBJ1-2|-|TRBV3-1|14
CASSPVQGQGGYTF
>TRBJ1-2|-|TRBV19|13
CASTETAFDGYTF
>TRBJ1-1|-|TRBV5-1|15
CASSEGDRVNTEAFF
>TRBJ2-2|-|TRBV4-1|14
CASSQDRYTGELFF
>TRBJ1-2|-|TRBV27|14
CASSQDRGRYGYTF
>TRBJ2-7|-|TRBV20-1|15
CSARGSGSHSYEQYF
>TRBJ2-1|-|TRBV5-1|16
CASSLRTGGGYNEQFF
>TRBJ2-1|-|TRBV3-1|16
CASSQGTSGFYNEQFF
>TRBJ1-2|-|TRBV20-1|12
CSARDSGPSYTF
>TRBJ2-7|-|TRBV25-1|11
CASMRGYEQYF
>TRBJ1-1|-|TRBV3-1|12
CASSQGTTEAFF
>TRBJ1-5|-|TRBV6-1|11
CASSDPQPQHF
>TRBJ2-1|-|TRBV5-4|13
CASRNRERLGQFF
>TRBJ2-2|-|TRBV19|16
CASSIYGGSNTGELFF
>TRBJ2-2|-|TRBV7-9|14
CASINTQVTGELFF
>TRBJ1-5|-|TRBV19|13
CASSNGFNQPQHF
>TRBJ2-2|-|TRBV10-3|15
CAISQDRGNTGELFF
>TRBJ2-1|-|TRBV6-2/TRBV6-3|12
CASSYAGYEQFF
>TRBJ2-1|-|TRBV6-1|14
CASTRGGSYNEQFF